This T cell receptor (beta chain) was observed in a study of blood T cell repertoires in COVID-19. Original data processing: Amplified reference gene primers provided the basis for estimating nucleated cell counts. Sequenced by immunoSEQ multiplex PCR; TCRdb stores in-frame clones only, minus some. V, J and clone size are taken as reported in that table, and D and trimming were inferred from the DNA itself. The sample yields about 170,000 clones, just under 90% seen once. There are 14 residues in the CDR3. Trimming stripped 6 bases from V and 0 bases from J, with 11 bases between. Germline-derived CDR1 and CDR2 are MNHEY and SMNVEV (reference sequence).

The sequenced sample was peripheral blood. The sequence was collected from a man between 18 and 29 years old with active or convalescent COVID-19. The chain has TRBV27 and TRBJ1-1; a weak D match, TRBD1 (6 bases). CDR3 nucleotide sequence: TGTGCCAGCAGGATACAGGGATTGAACACTGAAGCTTTCTTT. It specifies CASRIQGLNTEAFF.